The clone carrying this TCR beta chain has a handful of counts. Its specificity is not known. The data belong to a study of T cell responses to AZD1222 COVID-19 vaccine. The CDR3 is 12 residues long. Germline CDR1 reads MDHEN; CDR2 reads SYDVKM. J gave up 6 bases and V 6 bases, and 1 base lay outside the gene matches. Data came from immunoSEQ multiplex PCR; TCRdb stores just in-frame clones and leaves some out. The profile covers 95,000 to 150,000 clones, with roughly nine tenths appearing a single time and approximately 1.7% taken by the ten largest. Study-level results: There were vaccine-associated CD4 TCRs across spike, dominant at 160-218 and 743-854. Per reports, nearly half of all spike-specific TCRs target regions that are unmutated in variants. The donors showed a predominance of white British ancestry and of females, with possible underestimation of clonal diversity. A rise in Spike-specific TCR breadth and depth followed two AZD1222 doses.

Specimen: peripheral blood, collected on day 0 of AZD1222 vaccination. The TCR sequence derives from an adult in good health. The rearrangement joins TRBV28 to TRBJ1-2; 10 bases are shared with TRBD1. The CDR3, as DNA: TGTGCCAGCAGGACAGGGGGCAATGGCTACACCTTC. This sequence encodes CASRTGGNGYTF.